Below are 5 T cell receptor beta chains sequenced from a single sample in a study of cytomegalovirus exposure and HLA in healthy donors. The study ran its PCR with 60 Vbeta and 13 Jbeta primers. Profiling relied on immunoSEQ multiplex PCR, and the TCRdb table lists in-frame clones only, not all of them. The sample includes around 120,000 clones, roughly 88% of them seen just once. Material for sequencing was PBMCs. The receptors originated from a man aged 45-65 years in good health and CMV-seronegative.

The V gene is TRBV7-9, the J gene TRBJ2-7, with D perhaps matching TRBD2 (7 bases). The CDR3 length is 16 residues. Germline V gene lookup returns CDR1 SEHNR and CDR2 FQNEAQ (reference sequence). V was clipped by 4 bases and J by 6 bases, with 22 bases between them. The CDR3 protein is CASSSAPARGRVEQYF. CDR3 nucleotide sequence: TGTGCCAGCAGCTCCGCGCCGGCGCGGGGGCGGGTCGAGCAGTACTTC.

The V gene is TRBV30, the J gene TRBJ2-5, with D possibly matching TRBD2 (6 bases). The germline V gene encodes CDR1 GTSNPN and CDR2 SVGIG (reference sequence). Between the trimmed V and J ends, which lost 3 bases and 6 bases, there was a span of 8 bases. This CDR3 region has 11 residues. The CDR3 is CAWREGKTQYF. For the CDR3, the DNA is TGTGCCTGGAGGGAGGGAAAGACCCAGTACTTC.

The gene calls are TRBV19 and TRBJ2-7, with TRBD1 as a possible D gene (5 bases). CDR1 LNHDA and CDR2 SQIVND come from the germline V gene (reference sequence). The CDR3 is 13 residues long. The V end lost 3 bases, the J end lost 6 bases, and 12 bases lay between the germline ends. For the CDR3, the DNA is TGTGCCAGTAGTATCTCCAGGGCGTCCGAGCAGTACTTC. Residues: CASSISRASEQYF.

The chain uses TRBV2 and TRBJ2-7, with D possibly matching TRBD1 (5 bases). Trimming took 2 bases from V and 3 from J, leaving 11 bases between them. The CDR3 loop spans 14 amino acids. Germline values: CDR1 SNHLY, CDR2 FYNNEI. The CDR3 sequence: CASSESAGFYEQYF. DNA for the CDR3: TGTGCCAGCAGTGAAAGTGCAGGGTTCTACGAGCAGTACTTC.

J is TRBJ2-7 and V is TRBV4-3; 7 positions agree with TRBD1. This CDR3 has 16 amino acids. J gave up 3 bases and V 1 base, and 9 bases lay outside the gene matches. CDR1 is LGHNA and CDR2 is YSLEER in the germline V gene. The CDR3 DNA sequence: TGCGCCAGCAGCCAAGCGGTACAGGGGCCCGGCTACGAGCAGTACTTC. The encoded protein is CASSQAVQGPGYEQYF.